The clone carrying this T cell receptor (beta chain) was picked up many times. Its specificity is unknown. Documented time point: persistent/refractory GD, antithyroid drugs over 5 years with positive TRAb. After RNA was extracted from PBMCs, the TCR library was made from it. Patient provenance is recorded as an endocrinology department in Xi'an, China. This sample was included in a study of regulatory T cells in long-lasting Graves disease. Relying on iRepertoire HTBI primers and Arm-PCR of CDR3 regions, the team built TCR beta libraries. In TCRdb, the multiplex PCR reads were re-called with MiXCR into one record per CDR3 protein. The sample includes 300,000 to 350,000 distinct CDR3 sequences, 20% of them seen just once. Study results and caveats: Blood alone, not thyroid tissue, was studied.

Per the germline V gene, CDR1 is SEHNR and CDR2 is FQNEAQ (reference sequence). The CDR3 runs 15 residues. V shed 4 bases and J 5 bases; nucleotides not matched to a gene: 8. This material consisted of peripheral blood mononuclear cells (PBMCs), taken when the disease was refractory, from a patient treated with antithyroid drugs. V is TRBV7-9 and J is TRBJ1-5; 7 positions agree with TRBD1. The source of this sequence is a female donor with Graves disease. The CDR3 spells CASSYGTVWDQPQHF. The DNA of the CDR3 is TGTGCCAGCAGCTACGGGACAGTTTGGGATCAGCCCCAGCATTTT.